This T cell receptor beta chain was documented in a study of blood T cell repertoires in COVID-19. Across the whole study: Samples of COVID-19 (acute and convalescent) were obtained from the United States, Italy and Spain. From T cells, B-cell-depleted T cells, or PBMCs came the material, which was cDNA or gDNA.

The CDR3 covers 13 residues. Trimming took off 5 bases at V and 5 bases at J, with 12 bases between the two ends. Per the germline V gene, CDR1 is MNHEY and CDR2 is SVGAGI. Original handling: Amplified reference gene primers provided the basis for estimating nucleated cell counts. Assay: immunoSEQ multiplex PCR; the TCRdb copy retains only in-frame clones and omits some. The V and J calls and clone size are taken from that table; D and trimming were inferred from the DNA. The sample includes under 150,000 clones, roughly 79% of them seen just once. The chain couples TRBV6-5 to TRBJ1-1, with unresolved D. The sequenced sample consisted of peripheral blood. The TCR comes from an older man with active or convalescent COVID-19. In DNA form, the CDR3 reads TGTGCCAGCAGTCCCCCGAGGGATACTGAAGCTTTCTTT. This sequence encodes CASSPPRDTEAFF.